A single sample is the source of the 14 T cell receptor beta chains below, sequenced in a study of OX40 agonist ivuxolimab in advanced cancers. Repertoires were generated with immunoSEQ multiplex PCR, while TCRdb's copy carries only in-frame clones and drops some. The sample has some 76,000 clones; 84% are singletons. The material sequenced was CD4+ or CD8+ T cells sorted from blood, taken in a trial of the OX40 agonist ivuxolimab. The receptors were gathered from an adult with an advanced solid tumor such as melanoma, head and neck, liver or kidney cancer.

The rearrangement joins TRBV7-3 to TRBJ2-7; D gene ambiguous. The CDR3 contains 13 residues. Trimming pared 1 base from V and 4 bases from J, leaving 8 bases between. Germline V CDR1 and CDR2: SGHTA, FQGTGA. Here the CDR3 reads CASSLIDGYEQYF. In DNA form, the CDR3 reads TGTGCCAGCAGCTTAATTGACGGGTACGAGCAGTACTTC. Combining the CDR3 with reference TRBV7-3 and TRBJ2-7 gives the whole variable domain GAGVSQTPSNKVTEKGKYVELRCDPISGHTALYWYRQSLGQGPEFLIYFQGTGAADDSGLPNDRFFAVRPEGSVSTLKIQRTERGDSAVYLCASSLIDGYEQYFGPGTRLTVT.

J is TRBJ1-5 and V is TRBV6-6; D is unclear. Germline V lookup: CDR1 MNHNY, CDR2 SVGAGI (reference sequence). V shed 2 bases and J shed 5 bases, with 4 bases lying between them. The CDR3 runs 12 residues. CDR3 nucleotides: TGTGCCAGCAGTTACCCCGATCAGCCCCAGCATTTT. It codes for CASSYPDQPQHF.

The V gene is TRBV7-6, the J gene TRBJ1-1; 7 nucleotides match TRBD1. CDR1 is SGHVS, CDR2 FNYEAQ, per germline. The CDR3 is 16 amino acids. The ends lost 8 bases at V and 4 bases at J; junction bases unmatched: 16. CDR3 DNA: TGTGCCAGCGGAACCGTCACAGGGGCCCGGGGCACTGAAGCTTTCTTT. The encoded protein is CASGTVTGARGTEAFF. Full variable domain (outside the CDR3, taken from reference TRBV7-6 and TRBJ1-1): GAGVSQSPRYKVTKRGQDVALRCDPISGHVSLYWYRQALGQGPEFLTYFNYEAQQDKSGLPNDRFSAERPEGSISTLTIQRTEQRDSAMYRCASGTVTGARGTEAFFGQGTRLTVV.

The chain recombines TRBV2 with TRBJ1-3; D remains ambiguous. In germline, CDR1 is SNHLY, CDR2 FYNNEI. CDR3 length: 14 residues. Trimming left V 7 bases short and J 0 bases short, with 10 bases between. In nucleotides, the CDR3 is TGTGCCAGCACCACAGAAAACTCTGGAAACACCATATATTTT. Its translation is CASTTENSGNTIYF.

The chain is built from TRBV7-2 and TRBJ2-7, with 8 bases identical to TRBD2. Germline-derived CDR1 and CDR2 are SGHTA and FQGNSA. The CDR3 runs 15 residues. V dropped 3 bases and J dropped 3; count of bases not matched to a gene: 7. The CDR3 sequence: CASSFQAGAYYEQYF. The CDR3 nucleotides read TGTGCCAGCAGCTTTCAAGCGGGGGCCTACTACGAGCAGTACTTC. Drawing the rest from reference TRBV7-2 and TRBJ2-7, the complete variable domain is GAGVSQSPSNKVTEKGKDVELRCDPISGHTALYWYRQSLGQGLEFLIYFQGNSAPDKSGLPSDRFSAERTGGSVSTLTIQRTQQEDSAVYLCASSFQAGAYYEQYFGPGTRLTVT.

This clone has just one count. The genes are TRBV14 and TRBJ1-3; a possible D gene is TRBD1 (6 bases). Looked up from germline, CDR1 is SGHDN and CDR2 is FVKESK. V was trimmed by 3 bases and J by 0 bases, leaving 9 bases between them. The CDR3 length is 15 residues. CDR3 bases: TGTGCCAGCAGCCAGCAGGGGCTCTCTGGAAACACCATATATTTT. Protein product: CASSQQGLSGNTIYF. The full variable domain, its missing parts supplied by reference TRBV14 and TRBJ1-3, is EAGVTQFPSHSVIEKGQTVTLRCDPISGHDNLYWYRRVMGKEIKFLLHFVKESKQDESGMPNNRFLAERTGGTYSTLKVQPAELEDSGVYFCASSQQGLSGNTIYFGEGSWLTVV.

This chain joins TRBV7-9 and TRBJ2-5; D unclear. The CDR3 is 14 residues long. Germline values: CDR1 SEHNR, CDR2 FQNEAQ (reference sequence). Trimming removed 3 bases at V and 3 bases at J, with 11 bases between. The CDR3 DNA reads TGTGCCAGCAGCTTCTTTACAGTAGAAGAGACCCAGTACTTC. Translation: CASSFFTVEETQYF.

The CDR3 loop reads CASSYSNAELFF. As DNA, the CDR3 is TGTGCCAGCAGTTACTCAAACGCAGAGCTGTTTTTT. The rearrangement joins TRBV6-6 to TRBJ2-2, with unresolved D. Trimming pared 0 bases from V and 11 bases from J, leaving 7 bases between. Germline-derived CDR1 and CDR2 are MNHNY and SVGAGI (reference sequence). The CDR3 is 12 amino acids.

The chain has TRBV25-1 and TRBJ2-7; weak D call: TRBD2 (5 bases). CDR3 length: 13 amino acids. V lost 5 bases, J lost 0 bases, and 8 bases lay in between. CDR1 MGHDK and CDR2 SYGVNS come from the germline V gene. The CDR3 is CASSSGNSYEQYF. In nucleotides, the CDR3 is TGTGCCAGCAGTTCGGGGAACTCCTACGAGCAGTACTTC.

This chain connects TRBV27 to TRBJ1-1; D uncertain. In germline, CDR1 is MNHEY, CDR2 SMNVEV (reference sequence). This CDR3 has 15 amino acids. Trimming left V 4 bases short and J 0 bases short, with 12 bases between. CDR3 DNA sequence: TGTGCCAGCAGTTCAATTGGACGGCTGAACACTGAAGCTTTCTTT. It is translated as CASSSIGRLNTEAFF.

V is TRBV5-6 and J is TRBJ1-1; the match to TRBD1 covers 11 bases. The ends lost 3 bases at V and 4 bases at J; junction bases unmatched: 8. From germline, CDR1 is SGHDT and CDR2 YYEEEE. This CDR3 is 16 amino acids long. CDR3 protein: CASSWGQGGPLTEAFF. CDR3 DNA: TGTGCCAGCAGCTGGGGACAGGGGGGCCCTCTCACTGAAGCTTTCTTT. Full variable domain (outside the CDR3, taken from reference TRBV5-6 and TRBJ1-1): DAGVTQSPTHLIKTRGQQVTLRCSPKSGHDTVSWYQQALGQGPQFIFQYYEEEERQRGNFPDRFSGHQFPNYSSELNVNALLLGDSALYLCASSWGQGGPLTEAFFGQGTRLTVV.

The chain joins TRBV11-3 to TRBJ2-2; D unresolved. V shed 5 bases and J shed 3 bases, with 22 bases lying between them. The CDR3 loop spans 18 amino acids. The germline V gene has CDR1 SGHNT and CDR2 YENEEA. CDR3 region: CASSPLVGSVGDTGELFF. The CDR3 bases are TGTGCCAGCAGCCCCTTAGTGGGGTCGGTTGGTGACACCGGGGAGCTGTTTTTT. The entire variable domain, with the rest obtained from reference TRBV11-3 and TRBJ2-2, is as follows: EAGVVQSPRYKIIEKKQPVAFWCNPISGHNTLYWYLQNLGQGPELLIRYENEEAVDDSQLPKDRFSAERLKGVDSTLKIQPAELGDSAVYLCASSPLVGSVGDTGELFFGEGSRLTVL.

This clone has a single count. V usage is TRBV19 and J usage is TRBJ1-5; perhaps TRBD1 as D (5 bases). The CDR3 consists of 12 residues. V was shortened by 5 bases and J by 13 bases, with 15 bases between the two germline ends. Germline V lookup: CDR1 LNHDA, CDR2 SQIVND (reference sequence). In DNA, the CDR3 is TGTGCCAGTAGTGACCCTCCGGGACGGCAGCATTTT. It yields the protein CASSDPPGRQHF.

The chain employs TRBV29-1 and TRBJ1-3; no firm D call. Germline loops: CDR1 SQVTM, CDR2 ANQGSEA. Trimming shortened V by 6 bases and J by 1 base, and 10 bases separated the two germline ends. The CDR3 covers 13 residues. CDR3 sequence reads: CSVERGSGNTIYF. The CDR3 DNA reads TGCAGCGTCGAACGGGGTTCTGGAAACACCATATATTTT.